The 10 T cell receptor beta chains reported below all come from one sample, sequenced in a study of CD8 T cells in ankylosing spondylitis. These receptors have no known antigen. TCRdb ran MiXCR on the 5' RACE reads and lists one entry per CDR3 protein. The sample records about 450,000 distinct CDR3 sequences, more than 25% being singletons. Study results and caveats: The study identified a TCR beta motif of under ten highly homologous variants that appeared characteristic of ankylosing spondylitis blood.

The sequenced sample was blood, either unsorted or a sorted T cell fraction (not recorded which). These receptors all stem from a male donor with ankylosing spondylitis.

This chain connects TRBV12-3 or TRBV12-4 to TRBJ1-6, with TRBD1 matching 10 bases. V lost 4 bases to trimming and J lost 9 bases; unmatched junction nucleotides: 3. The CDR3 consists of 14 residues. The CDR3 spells CASSSGTGASPLHF. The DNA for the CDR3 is TGTGCCAGCAGTTCCGGGACAGGGGCTTCACCCCTCCACTTT.

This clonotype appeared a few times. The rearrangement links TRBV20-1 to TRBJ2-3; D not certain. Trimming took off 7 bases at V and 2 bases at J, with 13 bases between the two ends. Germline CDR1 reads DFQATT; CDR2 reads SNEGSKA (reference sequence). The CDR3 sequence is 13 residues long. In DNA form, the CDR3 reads TGCAGTGTTCCGACTCCTACCACAGATACGCAGTATTTT. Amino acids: CSVPTPTTDTQYF.

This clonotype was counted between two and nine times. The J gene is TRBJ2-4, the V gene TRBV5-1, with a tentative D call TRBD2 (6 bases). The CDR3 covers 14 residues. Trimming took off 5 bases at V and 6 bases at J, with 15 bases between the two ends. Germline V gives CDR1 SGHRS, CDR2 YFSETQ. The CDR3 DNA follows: TGCGCCAGCAGGATGGAGGGTGCCTCAAACATTCAGTACTTC. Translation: CASRMEGASNIQYF. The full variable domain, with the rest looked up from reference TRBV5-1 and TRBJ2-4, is KAGVTQTPRYLIKTRGQQVTLSCSPISGHRSVSWYQQTPGQGLQFLFEYFSETQRNKGNFPGRFSGRQFSNSRSEMNVSTLELGDSALYLCASRMEGASNIQYFGAGTRLSVL.

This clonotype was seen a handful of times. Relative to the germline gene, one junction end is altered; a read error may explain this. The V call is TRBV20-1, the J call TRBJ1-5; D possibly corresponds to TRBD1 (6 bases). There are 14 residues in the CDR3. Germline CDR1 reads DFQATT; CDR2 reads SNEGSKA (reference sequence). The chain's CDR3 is CSARGGVNNQPQHF. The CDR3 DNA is TGCAGTGCCAGAGGGGGGGTTAACAATCAGCCCCAGCATTTT.

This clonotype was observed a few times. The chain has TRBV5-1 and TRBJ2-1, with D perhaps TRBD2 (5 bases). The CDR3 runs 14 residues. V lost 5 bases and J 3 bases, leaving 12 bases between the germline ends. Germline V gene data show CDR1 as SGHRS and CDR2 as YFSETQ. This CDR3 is CASSLEANYNEQFF. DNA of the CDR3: TGCGCCAGCAGTCTGGAGGCCAACTACAATGAGCAGTTCTTC.

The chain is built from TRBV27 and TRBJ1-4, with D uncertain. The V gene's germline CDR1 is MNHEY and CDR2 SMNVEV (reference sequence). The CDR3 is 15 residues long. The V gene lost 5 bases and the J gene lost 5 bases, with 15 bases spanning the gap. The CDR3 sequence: CASSQEWGQNEKLFF. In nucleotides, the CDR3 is TGTGCCAGCAGTCAAGAGTGGGGTCAGAATGAAAAACTGTTTTTT.

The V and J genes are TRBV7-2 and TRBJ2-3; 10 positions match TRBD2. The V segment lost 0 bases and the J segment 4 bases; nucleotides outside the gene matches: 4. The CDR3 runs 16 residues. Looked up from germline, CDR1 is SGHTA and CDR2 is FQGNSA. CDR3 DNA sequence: TGTGCCAGCAGCTTAGCGATAGCGGGAGGAGCAGATACGCAGTATTTT. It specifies CASSLAIAGGADTQYF.

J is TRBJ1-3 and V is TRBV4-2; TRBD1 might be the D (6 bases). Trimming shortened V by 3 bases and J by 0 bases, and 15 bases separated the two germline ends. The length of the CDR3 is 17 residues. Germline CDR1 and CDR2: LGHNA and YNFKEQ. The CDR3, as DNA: TGTGCCAGCAGCCACCTGGGCGGGGACACCTCTGGAAACACCATATATTTT. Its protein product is CASSHLGGDTSGNTIYF.

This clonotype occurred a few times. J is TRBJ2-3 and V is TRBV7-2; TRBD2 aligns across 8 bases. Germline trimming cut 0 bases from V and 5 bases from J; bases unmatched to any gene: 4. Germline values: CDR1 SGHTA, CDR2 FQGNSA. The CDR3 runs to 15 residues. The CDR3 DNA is TGTGCCAGCAGCTTAGCTTCGGGAGGGGTAGATACGCAGTATTTT. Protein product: CASSLASGGVDTQYF.

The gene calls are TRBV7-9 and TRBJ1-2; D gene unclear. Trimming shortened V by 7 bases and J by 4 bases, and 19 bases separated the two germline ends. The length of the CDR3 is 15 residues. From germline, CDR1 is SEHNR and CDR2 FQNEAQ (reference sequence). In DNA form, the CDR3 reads TGTGCCAGCACCTCTTTAAGGTCGACATCCTATGGCTACACCTTC. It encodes CASTSLRSTSYGYTF.